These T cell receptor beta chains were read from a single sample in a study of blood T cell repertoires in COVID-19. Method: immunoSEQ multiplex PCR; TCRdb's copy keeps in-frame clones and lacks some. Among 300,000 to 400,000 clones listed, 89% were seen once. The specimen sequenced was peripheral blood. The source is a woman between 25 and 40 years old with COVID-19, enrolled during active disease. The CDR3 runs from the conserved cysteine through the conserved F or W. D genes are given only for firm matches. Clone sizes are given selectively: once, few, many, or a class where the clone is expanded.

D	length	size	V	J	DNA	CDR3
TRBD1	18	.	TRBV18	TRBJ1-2	TGTGCCAGCTCCCTCCTCGTGATTACGGACAGGGGGAACTATGGCTACACCTTC	CASSLLVITDRGNYGYTF
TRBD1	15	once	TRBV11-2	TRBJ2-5	TGTGCCAGCAGCTTGGGACAGGGGGTGCAAGAGACCCAGTACTTC	CASSLGQGVQETQYF
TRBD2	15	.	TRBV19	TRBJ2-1	TGTGCCAGTAGTCCTCTAGCGGGGTCCCACAATGAGCAGTTCTTC	CASSPLAGSHNEQFF
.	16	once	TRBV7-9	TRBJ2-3	TGTGCCAGCAGCTTAGCGAGGAGGGCGGGCACAGATACGCAGTATTTT	CASSLARRAGTDTQYF
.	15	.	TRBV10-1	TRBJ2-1	TGCGCCAGCAGTGAACTCACTAGCCAAGATGGTGAGCAGTTCTTC	CASSELTSQDGEQFF
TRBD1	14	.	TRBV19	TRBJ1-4	TGTGCCAGTAGTACCCCGGGACAGGGAGAAAAACTGTTTTTT	CASSTPGQGEKLFF
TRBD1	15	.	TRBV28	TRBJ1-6	TGTGCCAGCAGTCCACCGGACAGGGAAAATTCACCCCTCCACTTT	CASSPPDRENSPLHF
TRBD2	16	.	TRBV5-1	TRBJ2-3	TGCGCCAGCAGCTACAGACTAGCGGGGGGCACAGATACGCAGTATTTT	CASSYRLAGGTDTQYF
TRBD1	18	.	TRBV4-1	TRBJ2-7	TGCGCCAGCAGCCAAGCGGGACAGGGAGGGTTATACTCCTACGAGCAGTACTTC	CASSQAGQGGLYSYEQYF
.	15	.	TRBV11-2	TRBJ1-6	TGTGCCAGCAGCCCCGAGACAGCCCCTTATTCACCCCTCCACTTT	CASSPETAPYSPLHF
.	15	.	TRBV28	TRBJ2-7	TGTGCCAGCATCCCCCGTGGTCGGGGGGCCCACGAGCAGTACTTC	CASIPRGRGAHEQYF
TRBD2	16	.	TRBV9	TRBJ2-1	TGTGCCAGCAGCCCAGGGGGTCTAGCGGGAGTAGTTGAGCAGTTCTTC	CASSPGGLAGVVEQFF
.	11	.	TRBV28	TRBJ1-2	TGTGCCAGCAGAGACACCCTGGGCTACACCTTC	CASRDTLGYTF
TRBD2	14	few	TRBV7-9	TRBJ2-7	TGTGCCAGCAGCGGAACCGGGACTAGCTACGAGCAGTACTTC	CASSGTGTSYEQYF
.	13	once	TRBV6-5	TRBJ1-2	TGTGCCAGCAGTTACGGCCTCCTCTATGGCTACACCTTC	CASSYGLLYGYTF
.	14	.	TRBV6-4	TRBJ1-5	TGTGCCAGCAGTGACTCGACAGGAACTCAGCCCCAGCATTTT	CASSDSTGTQPQHF
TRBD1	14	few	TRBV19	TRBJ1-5	TGTGCCAGTAGTCCAGGGGGCCGCAATCAGCCCCAGCATTTT	CASSPGGRNQPQHF
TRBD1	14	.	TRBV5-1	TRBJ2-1	TGCGCCAGCAGCTTGGGAGACAGGGCTAATGAGCAGTTCTTC	CASSLGDRANEQFF
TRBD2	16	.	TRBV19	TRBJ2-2	TGTGCCAGTACCCTGCTGTCGGGGGGGGTCACCGGGGAGCTGTTTTTT	CASTLLSGGVTGELFF
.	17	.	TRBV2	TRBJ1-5	TGTGCCAGCAGTGGGGCTGGGTTCTTGGGTAGCAATCAGCCCCAGCATTTT	CASSGAGFLGSNQPQHF
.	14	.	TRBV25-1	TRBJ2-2	TGTGCCAGCAGTCCACAGGGAGACACCGGGGAGCTGTTTTTT	CASSPQGDTGELFF
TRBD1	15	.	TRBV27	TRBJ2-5	TGTGCCAGCAGTAGAGGACAGGGGGCGTGGGAGACCCAGTACTTC	CASSRGQGAWETQYF
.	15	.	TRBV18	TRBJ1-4	TGTGCCAGCTCACTACAACAGGGTAGGGGTGAAAAACTGTTTTTT	CASSLQQGRGEKLFF
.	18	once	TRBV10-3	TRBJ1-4	TGTGCCATCACCACCGAGGTTTCCAGGGTTGCAACTAATGAAAAACTGTTTTTT	CAITTEVSRVATNEKLFF
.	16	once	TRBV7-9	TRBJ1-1	TGTGCCAGCAGCTACCGGGGAGGCCTCTTCAACACTGAAGCTTTCTTT	CASSYRGGLFNTEAFF
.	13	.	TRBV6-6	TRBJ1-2	TGTGCCAGCAGCCCGGACAGTAACTATGGCTACACCTTC	CASSPDSNYGYTF
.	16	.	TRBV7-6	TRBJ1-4	TGTGCCAGCAGCTTAAGGGGGGGCGCAACTAATGAAAAACTGTTTTTT	CASSLRGGATNEKLFF
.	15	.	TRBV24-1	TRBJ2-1	TGTGCCACCAGTGACTCGGGACATAAGAACAATGAGCAGTTCTTC	CATSDSGHKNNEQFF
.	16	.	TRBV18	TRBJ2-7	TGTGCCAGCTCACCCGGGGTGGGTAGGGCACCCTACGAGCAGTACTTC	CASSPGVGRAPYEQYF
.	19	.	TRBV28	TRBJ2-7	TGTGCCAGCAGTTTATTTGGGTCAGAGGTTGCGGGGTATTTGTACGAGCAGTACTTC	CASSLFGSEVAGYLYEQYF
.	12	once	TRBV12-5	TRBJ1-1	TGTGCTAGTTCCCGAGAGAACACTGAAGCTTTCTTT	CASSRENTEAFF
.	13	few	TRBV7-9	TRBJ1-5	TGTGCCAGCAGCTTAGGGGGCAGTCAGCCCCAGCATTTT	CASSLGGSQPQHF
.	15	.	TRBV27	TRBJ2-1	TGTGCCAGCAGTTTGGGGGGAGGTAGCTACAATGAGCAGTTCTTC	CASSLGGGSYNEQFF
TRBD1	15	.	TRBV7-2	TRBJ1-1	TGTGCCAGCAGCCTCGGACAGGGGCGGGGCACTGAAGCTTTCTTT	CASSLGQGRGTEAFF
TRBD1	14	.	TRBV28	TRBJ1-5	TGTGCCACCTTGACAGGGACAGCCAACCAGCCCCAGCATTTT	CATLTGTANQPQHF
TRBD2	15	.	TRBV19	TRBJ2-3	TGTGCCAGTAGTATAGGCCTAGCGGGCACAGATACGCAGTATTTT	CASSIGLAGTDTQYF
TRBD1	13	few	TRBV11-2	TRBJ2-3	TGTGCCAGCAGCTCGACAGGGGTAGATACGCAGTATTTT	CASSSTGVDTQYF
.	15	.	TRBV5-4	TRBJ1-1	TGTGCCAGCAGCTTGCCGACAGGACCGCACACTGAAGCTTTCTTT	CASSLPTGPHTEAFF
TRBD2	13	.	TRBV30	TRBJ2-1	TGTGCCTGGAGAAGCGGGAGGGCTGTTGAGCAGTTCTTC	CAWRSGRAVEQFF
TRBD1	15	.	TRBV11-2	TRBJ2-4	TGTGCCAGCAGCTTAGGGACAGGGGGCATGAACATTCAGTACTTC	CASSLGTGGMNIQYF
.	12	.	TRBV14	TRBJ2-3	TGTGCCAGCAGCGCGCGGGGAGATACGCAGTATTTT	CASSARGDTQYF
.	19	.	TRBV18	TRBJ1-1	TGTGCCAGCTCACTCGCCCCGGGACAACAGGGACGGTTTGAAACTGAAGCTTTCTTT	CASSLAPGQQGRFETEAFF